This T cell receptor (beta chain) was sequenced for a study of blood T cell repertoires in COVID-19. Profiling relied on immunoSEQ multiplex PCR, and the TCRdb table lists in-frame clones only, not all of them. This sample has about 160,000 clones; more than 65% occur once, and the top ten carry about 6%. CDR3 length: 14 residues. The germline gives CDR1 KGHDR, CDR2 SFDVKD. Trimming cost V 5 bases and J 4 bases; bases outside gene matches: 7. This TCR was recovered from a woman aged 40 to 50 with acute COVID-19. The chain links TRBV24-1 to TRBJ2-7; TRBD2 aligns across 7 bases. The sequenced sample was PBMCs or T cells enriched from blood (not recorded which). The CDR3 loop reads CATSVPSGVYEQYV. CDR3 coding DNA: TGTGCCACCAGTGTCCCGAGCGGGGTGTACGAGCAGTACGTC.